One sample yielded the 14 T cell receptor beta chains listed below, sequenced in a study of radiation and T cells in renal cell carcinoma. This sample's time point: baseline pretreatment blood. Treatment: 15 Gy SBRT to primary tumor, nephrectomy 4 weeks later. The protocol was immunoSEQ multiplex PCR, while the TCRdb copy is restricted to in-frame clones and leaves out a portion. Of 70,000 to 100,000 clones listed, under 90% were seen once; the top ten hold approximately 6.4%. The source was blood, collected from a patient whose treatment included radiotherapy and nephrectomy. These receptors were collected from a man in his 60s with renal cell carcinoma.

V gene TRBV7-9 combines with J gene TRBJ1-2; D possibly corresponds to TRBD1 (6 bases). Trimming removed 5 bases from V and 8 bases from J, with 12 bases in between. This CDR3 region has 12 residues. CDR1 and CDR2 from the germline V gene are SEHNR and FQNEAQ (reference sequence). The CDR3 here is CASSSWTEGYTF. CDR3 in DNA: TGTGCCAGCAGCAGCTGGACAGAAGGCTACACCTTC.

This rearrangement joins TRBV6-5 to TRBJ2-5; 7 nucleotides agree with TRBD2. The V gene's germline CDR1 is MNHEY and CDR2 SVGAGI. The CDR3 is made up of 14 amino acids. The ends lost 1 base at V and 3 bases at J; junction bases unmatched: 2. CDR3 in amino acids: CASSYWEGEETQYF. DNA for the CDR3: TGTGCCAGCAGTTACTGGGAGGGAGAAGAGACCCAGTACTTC.

This clone was seen ten or more times. V and J are TRBV30 and TRBJ1-5; unclear D gene. The CDR3 consists of 13 residues. V was clipped by 2 bases and J by 2 bases, with 7 bases between them. Germline V CDR1 and CDR2: GTSNPN, SVGIG (reference sequence). This chain's CDR3 is CAWSRQGNQPQHF. The CDR3, as DNA: TGTGCCTGGAGTCGGCAAGGCAATCAGCCCCAGCATTTT.

The rearrangement uses TRBV2 and TRBJ2-3, with 9 positions matching TRBD1. The CDR3 consists of 14 residues. Germline CDR1 reads SNHLY; CDR2 reads FYNNEI. The J segment lost 3 bases and the V segment lost 5 bases, leaving 3 bases of the junction unmatched. In nucleotides, the CDR3 is TGTGCCAGCAGTCCGGACAGGGGAACAGATACGCAGTATTTT. As protein: CASSPDRGTDTQYF.

The chain employs TRBV27 and TRBJ1-2, with TRBD1 matching over 7 bases. This CDR3 spans 13 amino acids. V lost 7 bases, J lost 6 bases, and 8 bases stayed unmatched. Germline lookup yields CDR1 MNHEY and CDR2 SMNVEV (reference sequence). DNA for the CDR3: TGTGCCAGCAAAATGACAGGGACGGATGGCTACACCTTC. Its protein product is CASKMTGTDGYTF.

The chain uses TRBV6-1 and TRBJ1-1, with D possibly matching TRBD1 (6 bases). Trimming took 6 bases from V and 8 from J, leaving 13 bases between them. CDR1 and CDR2 (germline): MNHNS, SASEGT. The CDR3 covers 12 residues. Here the CDR3 reads CASRPGGGEAFF. In nucleotides, the CDR3 is TGTGCCAGCAGGCCGGGGGGGGGCGAAGCTTTCTTT.

The rearrangement links TRBV19 to TRBJ2-7; TRBD1 matches 7 bases. This CDR3 is built from 12 residues. V trimming: 6 bases; J trimming: 2 bases; junction bases outside the gene matches: 1. Germline values: CDR1 LNHDA, CDR2 SQIVND (reference sequence). The CDR3 DNA sequence: TGTGCCAGTAGGGGGACAGCCTACGAGCAGTACTTC. This codes for CASRGTAYEQYF. The whole variable domain, remainder taken from reference TRBV19 and TRBJ2-7, is DGGITQSPKYLFRKEGQNVTLSCEQNLNHDAMYWYRQDPGQGLRLIYYSQIVNDFQKGDIAEGYSVSREKKESFPLTVTSAQKNPTAFYLCASRGTAYEQYFGPGTRLTVT.

The chain is built from TRBV27 and TRBJ2-2, with D perhaps TRBD1 or TRBD2 (5 bases each). The CDR3 has 15 residues. V was clipped by 8 bases and J by 1 base, with 14 bases between them. In germline, CDR1 is MNHEY, CDR2 SMNVEV (reference sequence). This chain's CDR3 is CASSPGTGNTGELFF. The CDR3 DNA reads as TGTGCCAGCTCTCCCGGGACGGGGAACACCGGGGAGCTGTTTTTT.

V is TRBV19 and J is TRBJ1-5, with D uncertain. The germline V and J ends were trimmed by 3 bases and 6 bases, with 15 bases remaining between them. Germline V CDR1 and CDR2: LNHDA, SQIVND (reference sequence). CDR3 length equals 15 residues. CDR3 in DNA: TGTGCCAGTAGTATTGGTGACGGGCTAAGTCAGCCCCAGCATTTT. It codes for CASSIGDGLSQPQHF. Full variable domain (missing parts from reference TRBV19 and TRBJ1-5): DGGITQSPKYLFRKEGQNVTLSCEQNLNHDAMYWYRQDPGQGLRLIYYSQIVNDFQKGDIAEGYSVSREKKESFPLTVTSAQKNPTAFYLCASSIGDGLSQPQHFGDGTRLSIL.

V is TRBV29-1 and J is TRBJ2-3, with D perhaps matching TRBD1 or TRBD2 (5 bases each). The CDR3 sequence is 16 residues long. V lost 0 bases and J 2 bases, leaving 15 bases between the germline ends. From germline, CDR1 is SQVTM and CDR2 ANQGSEA. For the CDR3, the DNA is TGCAGCGTTGAAGATATCCGGGGCCGCGACACAGATACGCAGTATTTT. It yields the protein CSVEDIRGRDTDTQYF.

The chain links TRBV28 to TRBJ1-5, with 8 bases lining up with TRBD1. This CDR3 has 15 residues. Unmatched junction bases numbered 10, after V lost 5 bases and J lost 7 bases. Germline lookup yields CDR1 MDHEN and CDR2 SYDVKM. The CDR3 region has the DNA TGTGCCAGCAGTGCCACGGGACAGGTTTGGCAGCCCCAGCATTTT. Translating gives CASSATGQVWQPQHF.

This rearrangement joins TRBV7-2 to TRBJ2-1; 11 positions match TRBD2. The CDR3 sequence is 16 residues long. Per germline, CDR1 SGHTA and CDR2 FQGNSA. With 1 base clipped from V and 5 bases from J, the junction kept 4 bases outside the gene matches. DNA of the CDR3: TGTGCCAGCAGCTTAGGACTAGCGGGAACCCACAATGAGCAGTTCTTC. It translates to CASSLGLAGTHNEQFF. The variable domain in full, with the rest retrieved from reference TRBV7-2 and TRBJ2-1, is GAGVSQSPSNKVTEKGKDVELRCDPISGHTALYWYRQSLGQGLEFLIYFQGNSAPDKSGLPSDRFSAERTGGSVSTLTIQRTQQEDSAVYLCASSLGLAGTHNEQFFGPGTRLTVL.

The genes are TRBV9 and TRBJ1-2, with D uncertain. Trimming left V 0 bases short and J 3 bases short, with 18 bases between. Germline-derived CDR1 and CDR2 are SGDLS and YYNGEE. The CDR3 is 17 residues long. CDR3 in DNA: TGTGCCAGCAGCGTAGTCAGTCCCGAGGCAGATTACTATGGCTACACCTTC. It yields the protein CASSVVSPEADYYGYTF.

This chain joins TRBV5-1 and TRBJ2-3; possible D gene TRBD1, 6 bases. There are 15 residues in the CDR3. Germline-derived CDR1 and CDR2 are SGHRS and YFSETQ. V lost 0 bases and J lost 6, with 14 bases in between. CDR3 DNA: TGCGCCAGCAGCTTGGTGGTACAGGGTACGGATACGCAGTATTTT. Translated, it gives CASSLVVQGTDTQYF.